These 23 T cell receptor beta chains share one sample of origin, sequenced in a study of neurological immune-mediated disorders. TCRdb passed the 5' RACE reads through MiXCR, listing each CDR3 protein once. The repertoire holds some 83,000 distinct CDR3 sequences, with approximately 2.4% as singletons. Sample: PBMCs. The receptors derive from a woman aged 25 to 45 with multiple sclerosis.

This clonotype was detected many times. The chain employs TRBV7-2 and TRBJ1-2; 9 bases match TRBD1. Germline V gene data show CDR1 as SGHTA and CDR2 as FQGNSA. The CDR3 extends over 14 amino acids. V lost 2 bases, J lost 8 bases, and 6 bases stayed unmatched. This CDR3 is CASSLKQGAWGYTF. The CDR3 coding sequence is TGTGCCAGCAGCTTAAAACAGGGGGCGTGGGGCTACACCTTC.

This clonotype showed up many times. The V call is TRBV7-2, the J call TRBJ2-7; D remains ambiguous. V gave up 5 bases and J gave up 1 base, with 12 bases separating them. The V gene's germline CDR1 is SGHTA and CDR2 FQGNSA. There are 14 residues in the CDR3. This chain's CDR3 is CASSPIQRSYEQYF. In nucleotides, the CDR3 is TGTGCCAGCAGCCCTATACAGAGGTCCTACGAGCAGTACTTC.

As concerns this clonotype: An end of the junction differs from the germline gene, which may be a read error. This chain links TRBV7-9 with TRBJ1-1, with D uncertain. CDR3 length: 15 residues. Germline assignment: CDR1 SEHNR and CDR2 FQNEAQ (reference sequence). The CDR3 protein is CASTNYGIPGTAAFF. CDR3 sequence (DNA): TGTGCCAGCACCAATTACGGGATTCCCGGCACTGCAGCTTTCTTT.

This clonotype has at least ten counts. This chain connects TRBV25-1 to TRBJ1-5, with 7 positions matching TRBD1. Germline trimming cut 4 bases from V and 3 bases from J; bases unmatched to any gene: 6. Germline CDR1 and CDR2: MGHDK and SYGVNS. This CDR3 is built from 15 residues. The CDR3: CASSASRGNNQPQHF. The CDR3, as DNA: TGTGCCAGCAGTGCCTCCAGGGGGAACAATCAGCCCCAGCATTTT.

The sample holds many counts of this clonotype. CDR3 residues: CASSGFAGETETQYF. The CDR3, as DNA: TGTGCCAGCAGCGGCTTTGCGGGAGAGACGGAGACCCAGTACTTC. The chain joins TRBV9 to TRBJ2-5, with 7 bases matching TRBD2. Trimming removed 3 bases from V and 5 bases from J; junction bases left unmatched: 10. Germline-derived CDR1 and CDR2 are SGDLS and YYNGEE. CDR3 length: 15 residues.

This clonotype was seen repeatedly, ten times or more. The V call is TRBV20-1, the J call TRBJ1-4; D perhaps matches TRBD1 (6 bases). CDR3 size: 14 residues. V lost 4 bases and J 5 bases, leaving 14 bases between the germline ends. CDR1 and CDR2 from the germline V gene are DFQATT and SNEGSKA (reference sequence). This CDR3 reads CSAMIRGGNEKLFF. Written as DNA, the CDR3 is TGCAGTGCTATGATCAGGGGAGGGAATGAAAAACTGTTTTTT.

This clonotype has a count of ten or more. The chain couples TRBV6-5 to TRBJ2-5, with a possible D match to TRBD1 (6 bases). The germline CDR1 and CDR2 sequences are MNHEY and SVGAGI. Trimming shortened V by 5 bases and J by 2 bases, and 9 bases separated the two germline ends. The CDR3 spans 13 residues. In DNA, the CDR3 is TGTGCCAGCAGTACCCAGGGGCAAGAGACCCAGTACTTC. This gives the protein CASSTQGQETQYF.

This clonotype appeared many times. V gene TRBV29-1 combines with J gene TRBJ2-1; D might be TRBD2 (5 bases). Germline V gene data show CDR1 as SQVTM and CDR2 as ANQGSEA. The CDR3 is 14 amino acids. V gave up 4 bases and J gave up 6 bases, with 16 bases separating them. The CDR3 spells CSVGLTGIGNEQFF. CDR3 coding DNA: TGCAGCGTTGGTTTGACGGGAATAGGCAATGAGCAGTTCTTC.

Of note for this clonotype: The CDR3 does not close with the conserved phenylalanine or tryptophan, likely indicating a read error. The CDR3 DNA sequence: TGCAGTGCTAGAGATCGAAAGATGGCGGGGTTAGAGACCCAGTACAAC. This encodes CSARDRKMAGLETQYN. This chain joins TRBV20-1 and TRBJ2-5; TRBD2 is a possible D gene (6 bases). The CDR3 length is 16 residues. The V and J ends lost 0 bases and 4 bases respectively, with 18 bases between them. Per germline, CDR1 DFQATT and CDR2 SNEGSKA (reference sequence).

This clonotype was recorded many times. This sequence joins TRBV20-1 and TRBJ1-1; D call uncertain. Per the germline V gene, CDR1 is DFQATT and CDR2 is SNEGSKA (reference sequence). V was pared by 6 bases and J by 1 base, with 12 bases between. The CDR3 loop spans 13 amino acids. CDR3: CSAAPRWNTEAFF. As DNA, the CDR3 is TGCAGTGCCGCCCCGAGGTGGAACACTGAAGCTTTCTTT.

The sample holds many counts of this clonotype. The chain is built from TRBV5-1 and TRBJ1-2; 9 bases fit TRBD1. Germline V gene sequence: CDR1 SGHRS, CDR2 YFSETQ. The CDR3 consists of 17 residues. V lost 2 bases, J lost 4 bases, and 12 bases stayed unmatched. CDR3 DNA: TGCGCCAGCAGCTTAACGGACGGGACAGGGTGGGCCTATGGCTACACCTTC. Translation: CASSLTDGTGWAYGYTF.

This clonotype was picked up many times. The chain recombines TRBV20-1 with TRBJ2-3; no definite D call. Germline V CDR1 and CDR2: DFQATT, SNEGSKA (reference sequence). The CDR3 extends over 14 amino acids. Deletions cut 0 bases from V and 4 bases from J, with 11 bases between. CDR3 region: CSARDYSHPDTQYF. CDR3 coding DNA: TGCAGTGCTAGAGATTATTCCCATCCAGATACGCAGTATTTT.

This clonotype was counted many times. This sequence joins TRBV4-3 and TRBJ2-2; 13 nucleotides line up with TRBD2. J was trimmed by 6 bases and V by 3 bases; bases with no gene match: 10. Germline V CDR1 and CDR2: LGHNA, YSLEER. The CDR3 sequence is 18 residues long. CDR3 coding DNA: TGCGCCAGCAGCCACCTGGGACTAGCGGGGAGGTTCCCCGGGGAGCTGTTTTTT. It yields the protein CASSHLGLAGRFPGELFF.

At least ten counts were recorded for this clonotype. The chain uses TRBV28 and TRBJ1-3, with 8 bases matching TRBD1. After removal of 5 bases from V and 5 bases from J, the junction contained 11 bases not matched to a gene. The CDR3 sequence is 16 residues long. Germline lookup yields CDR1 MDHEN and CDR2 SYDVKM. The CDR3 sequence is CASSRTATGERNTIYF. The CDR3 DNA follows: TGTGCCAGCAGTCGGACCGCGACAGGGGAGAGAAACACCATATATTTT.

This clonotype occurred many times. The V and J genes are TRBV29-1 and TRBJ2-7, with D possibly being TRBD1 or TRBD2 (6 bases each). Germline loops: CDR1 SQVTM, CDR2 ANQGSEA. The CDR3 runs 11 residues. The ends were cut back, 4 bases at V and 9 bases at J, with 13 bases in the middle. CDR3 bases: TGCAGCGTTGCGGGGGCTCGTGGGCAGTACTTC. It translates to CSVAGARGQYF.

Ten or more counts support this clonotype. As DNA, the CDR3 is TGCAGCGCCGGAGGGACAGGAGCTTTCTTT. As protein: CSAGGTGAFF. This chain connects TRBV29-1 to TRBJ1-1, with 8 bases that match TRBD1. Losses at the gene ends were 7 bases for V and 10 bases for J; bases not matched to a gene: 5. The germline gives CDR1 SQVTM, CDR2 ANQGSEA. This CDR3 is 10 amino acids long.

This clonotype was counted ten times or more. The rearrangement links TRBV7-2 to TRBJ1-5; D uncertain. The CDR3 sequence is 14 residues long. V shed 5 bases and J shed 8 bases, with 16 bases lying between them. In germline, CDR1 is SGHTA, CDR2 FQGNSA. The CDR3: CASSPEGGPKPQHF. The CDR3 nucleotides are TGTGCCAGCAGCCCAGAGGGCGGCCCCAAGCCCCAGCATTTT.

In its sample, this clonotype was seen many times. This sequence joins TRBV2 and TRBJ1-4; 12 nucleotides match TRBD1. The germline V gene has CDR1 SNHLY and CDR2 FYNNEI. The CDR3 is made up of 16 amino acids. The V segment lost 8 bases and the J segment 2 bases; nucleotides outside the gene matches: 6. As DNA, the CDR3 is TGTGCCAGCTCGGGACAGGGGGCGGATACTAATGAAAAACTGTTTTTT. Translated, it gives CASSGQGADTNEKLFF.

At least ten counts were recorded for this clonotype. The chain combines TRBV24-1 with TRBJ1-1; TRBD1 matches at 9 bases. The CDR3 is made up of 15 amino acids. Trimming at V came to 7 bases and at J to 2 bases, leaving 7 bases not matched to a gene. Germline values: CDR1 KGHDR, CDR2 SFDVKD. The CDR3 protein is CATRGGTGTNTEAFF. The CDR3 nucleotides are TGTGCCACCAGGGGGGGGACAGGGACTAACACTGAAGCTTTCTTT.

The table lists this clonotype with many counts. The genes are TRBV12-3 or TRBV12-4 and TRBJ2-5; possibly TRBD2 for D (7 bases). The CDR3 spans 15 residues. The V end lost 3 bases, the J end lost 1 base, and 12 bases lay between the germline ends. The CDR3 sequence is CASSFGGAAQETQYF. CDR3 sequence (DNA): TGTGCCAGCAGTTTTGGGGGGGCGGCCCAAGAGACCCAGTACTTC.

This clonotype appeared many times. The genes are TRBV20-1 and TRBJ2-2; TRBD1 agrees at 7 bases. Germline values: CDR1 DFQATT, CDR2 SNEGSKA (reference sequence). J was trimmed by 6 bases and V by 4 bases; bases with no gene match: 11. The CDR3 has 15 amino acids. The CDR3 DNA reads TGCAGTGCTACACCGGGCCAGGGGGTTGCCGGGGAGCTGTTTTTT. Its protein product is CSATPGQGVAGELFF.

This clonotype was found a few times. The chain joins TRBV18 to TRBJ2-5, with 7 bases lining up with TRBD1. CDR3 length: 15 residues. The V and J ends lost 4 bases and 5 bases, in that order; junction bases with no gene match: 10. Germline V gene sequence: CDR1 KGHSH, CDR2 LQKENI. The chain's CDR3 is CASSRFDRVGETQYF. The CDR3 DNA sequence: TGTGCCAGCTCACGTTTCGACAGGGTGGGGGAGACCCAGTACTTC.

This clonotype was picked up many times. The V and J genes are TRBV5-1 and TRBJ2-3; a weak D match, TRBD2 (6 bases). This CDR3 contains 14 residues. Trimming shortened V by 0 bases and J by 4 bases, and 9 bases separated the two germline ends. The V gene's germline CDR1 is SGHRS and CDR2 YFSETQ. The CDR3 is CASSLAGEPDTQYF. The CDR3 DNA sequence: TGCGCCAGCAGCTTGGCGGGGGAGCCAGATACGCAGTATTTT.